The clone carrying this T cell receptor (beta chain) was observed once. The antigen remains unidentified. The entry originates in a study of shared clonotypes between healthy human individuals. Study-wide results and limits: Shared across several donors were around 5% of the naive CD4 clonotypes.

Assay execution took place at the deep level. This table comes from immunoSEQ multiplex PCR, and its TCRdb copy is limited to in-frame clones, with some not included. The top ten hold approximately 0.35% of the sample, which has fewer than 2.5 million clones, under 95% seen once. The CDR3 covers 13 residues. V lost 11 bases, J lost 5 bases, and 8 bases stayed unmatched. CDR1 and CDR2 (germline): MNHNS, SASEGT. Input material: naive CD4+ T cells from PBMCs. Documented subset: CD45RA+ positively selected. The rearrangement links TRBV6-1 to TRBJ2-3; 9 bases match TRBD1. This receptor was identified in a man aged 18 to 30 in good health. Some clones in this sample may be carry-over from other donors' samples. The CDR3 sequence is CAGRTGVVDTQYF. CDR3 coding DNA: TGTGCCGGGCGGACAGGGGTTGTAGATACGCAGTATTTT.